Listed here are 5 T cell receptor beta chains from one sample, sequenced in a study of human T cells and chemical hapten exposure. Time point here: healthy volunteer bleed at 2 weeks. Someone pulled total RNA out of unfractionated whole blood. TCRdb analysed the RACE reads with MiXCR anew, one entry per CDR3 protein. In the table there are 80,000 to 100,000 distinct CDR3 sequences, roughly 8.5% of which are singletons. The sample taken for sequencing was whole blood. All receptors derive from a female donor in good health. Some clones in this sample may be carry-over from other donors' samples.

The rearrangement links TRBV7-2 to TRBJ2-3; D is ambiguous. Germline values: CDR1 SGHTA, CDR2 FQGNSA. The CDR3 covers 13 residues. Trimming took off 1 base at V and 4 bases at J, with 6 bases between the two ends. CDR3 sequence reads: CASSLERSDTQYF. The CDR3 nucleotides read TGTGCCAGCAGCTTAGAGCGTTCAGATACGCAGTATTTT. Full variable domain (rest looked up from reference TRBV7-2 and TRBJ2-3): GAGVSQSPSNKVTEKGKDVELRCDPISGHTALYWYRQSLGQGLEFLIYFQGNSAPDKSGLPSDRFSAERTGGSVSTLTIQRTQQEDSAVYLCASSLERSDTQYFGPGTRLTVL.

This clonotype showed up many times. The chain is built from TRBV20-1 and TRBJ2-1; 11 positions match TRBD2. With V trimmed by 7 bases and J by 5 bases, 16 bases remained unmatched. Germline V CDR1 and CDR2: DFQATT, SNEGSKA (reference sequence). This CDR3 contains 17 residues. CDR3 in amino acids: CSVINLAGGPDNNEQFF. In DNA, the CDR3 is TGCAGTGTTATTAATCTAGCGGGAGGCCCAGACAACAATGAGCAGTTCTTC.

This sequence joins TRBV28 and TRBJ1-1; 7 bases map to TRBD1. V shed 4 bases, J shed 8 bases, and the junction held 10 bases outside the gene matches. Germline assignment: CDR1 MDHEN and CDR2 SYDVKM. This CDR3 contains 14 residues. The CDR3 DNA follows: TGTGCCAGCAGTTCCCTAGGGGGCACAACCGAAGCTTTCTTT. This encodes CASSSLGGTTEAFF.

The CDR3 loop reads CASSSQAGGVTQYF. CDR3 sequence (DNA): TGTGCCAGCAGCTCCCAGGCTGGCGGGGTCACGCAGTATTTT. The chain has TRBV7-9 and TRBJ2-3; possible D gene TRBD2, 6 bases. Germline assignment: CDR1 SEHNR and CDR2 FQNEAQ (reference sequence). CDR3 length equals 14 residues. Between the trimmed V and J ends, which lost 4 bases and 9 bases, there was a span of 17 bases. Full variable domain (remainder filled in from reference TRBV7-9 and TRBJ2-3): DTGVSQNPRHKITKRGQNVTFRCDPISEHNRLYWYRQTLGQGPEFLTYFQNEAQLEKSRLLSDRFSAERPKGSFSTLEIQRTEQGDSAMYLCASSSQAGGVTQYFGPGTRLTVL.

J is TRBJ2-7 and V is TRBV20-1; D may match TRBD1 or TRBD2 (5 bases each). The V end was cut by 3 bases, the J end by 3 bases, with 12 bases between. CDR1 and CDR2 from the germline V gene are DFQATT and SNEGSKA (reference sequence). This CDR3 contains 13 residues. Written as DNA, the CDR3 is TGCAGTGCTAGTGGGGGTCTGGACTACGAGCAGTACTTC. Translated: CSASGGLDYEQYF.